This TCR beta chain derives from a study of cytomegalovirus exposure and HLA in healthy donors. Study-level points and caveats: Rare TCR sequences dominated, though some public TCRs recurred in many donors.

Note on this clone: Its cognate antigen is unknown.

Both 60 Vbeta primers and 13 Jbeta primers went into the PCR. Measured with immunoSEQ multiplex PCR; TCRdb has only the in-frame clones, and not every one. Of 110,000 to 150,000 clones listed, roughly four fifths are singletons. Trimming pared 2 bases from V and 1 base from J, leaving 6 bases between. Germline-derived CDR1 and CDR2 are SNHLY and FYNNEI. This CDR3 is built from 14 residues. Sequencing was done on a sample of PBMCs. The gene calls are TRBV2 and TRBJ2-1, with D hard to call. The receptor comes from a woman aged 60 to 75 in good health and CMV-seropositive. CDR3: CASSETRSYNEQFF. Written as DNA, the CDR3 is TGTGCCAGCAGTGAAACCAGGTCCTACAATGAGCAGTTCTTC. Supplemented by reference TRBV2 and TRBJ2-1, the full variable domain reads EPEVTQTPSHQVTQMGQEVILRCVPISNHLYFYWYRQILGQKVEFLVSFYNNEISEKSEIFDDQFSVERPDGSNFTLKIRSTKLEDSAMYFCASSETRSYNEQFFGPGTRLTVL.